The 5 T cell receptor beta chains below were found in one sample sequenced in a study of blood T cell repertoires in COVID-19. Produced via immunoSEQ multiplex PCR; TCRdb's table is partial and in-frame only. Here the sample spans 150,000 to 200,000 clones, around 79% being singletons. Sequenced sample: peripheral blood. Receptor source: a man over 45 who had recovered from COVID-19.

The CDR3 sequence: CASSVRTGADEQYF. The CDR3 DNA sequence: TGTGCCAGCAGCGTACGGACAGGGGCGGACGAGCAGTACTTC. The chain uses TRBV9 and TRBJ2-7; 9 bases are a match to TRBD1. Germline assignment: CDR1 SGDLS and CDR2 YYNGEE. Trimming took 1 base from V and 5 from J; bases not matched to a gene: 4. The CDR3 totals 14 residues.

DNA of the CDR3: TGTGCCAGCAGCTTTCGGCGGGACCGCACAGATACGCAGTATTTT. It yields the protein CASSFRRDRTDTQYF. The chain joins TRBV11-2 to TRBJ2-3; D is possibly TRBD2 (6 bases). Trimming shortened V by 3 bases and J by 1 base, and 11 bases separated the two germline ends. CDR3 length: 15 amino acids. CDR1 and CDR2 (germline): SGHAT, FQNNGV.

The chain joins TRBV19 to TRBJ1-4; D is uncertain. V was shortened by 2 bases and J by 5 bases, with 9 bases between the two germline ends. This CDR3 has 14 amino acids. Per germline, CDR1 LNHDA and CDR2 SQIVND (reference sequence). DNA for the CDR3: TGTGCCAGTAGTATACGGGGAGGGAATGAAAAACTGTTTTTT. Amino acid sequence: CASSIRGGNEKLFF.

The CDR3 DNA follows: TGCGCCAGCAGCCTGGGAGGGGGGGCAGAGACCCAGTACTTC. Its translation is CASSLGGGAETQYF. The chain links TRBV5-1 to TRBJ2-5; possible D gene TRBD2, 7 bases. Germline CDR1 is SGHRS and CDR2 is YFSETQ. This CDR3 region has 14 residues. V was clipped by 4 bases and J by 4 bases, with 14 bases between them. Full variable domain (remainder filled in from reference TRBV5-1 and TRBJ2-5): KAGVTQTPRYLIKTRGQQVTLSCSPISGHRSVSWYQQTPGQGLQFLFEYFSETQRNKGNFPGRFSGRQFSNSRSEMNVSTLELGDSALYLCASSLGGGAETQYFGPGTRLLVL.

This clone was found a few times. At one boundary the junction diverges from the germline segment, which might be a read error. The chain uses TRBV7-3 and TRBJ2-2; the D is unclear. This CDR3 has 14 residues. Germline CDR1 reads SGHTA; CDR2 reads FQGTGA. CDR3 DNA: TGTGCCAGCAGCATAACTCCAGGATCCGGGGAGCTGTTTTTT. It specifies CASSITPGSGELFF.